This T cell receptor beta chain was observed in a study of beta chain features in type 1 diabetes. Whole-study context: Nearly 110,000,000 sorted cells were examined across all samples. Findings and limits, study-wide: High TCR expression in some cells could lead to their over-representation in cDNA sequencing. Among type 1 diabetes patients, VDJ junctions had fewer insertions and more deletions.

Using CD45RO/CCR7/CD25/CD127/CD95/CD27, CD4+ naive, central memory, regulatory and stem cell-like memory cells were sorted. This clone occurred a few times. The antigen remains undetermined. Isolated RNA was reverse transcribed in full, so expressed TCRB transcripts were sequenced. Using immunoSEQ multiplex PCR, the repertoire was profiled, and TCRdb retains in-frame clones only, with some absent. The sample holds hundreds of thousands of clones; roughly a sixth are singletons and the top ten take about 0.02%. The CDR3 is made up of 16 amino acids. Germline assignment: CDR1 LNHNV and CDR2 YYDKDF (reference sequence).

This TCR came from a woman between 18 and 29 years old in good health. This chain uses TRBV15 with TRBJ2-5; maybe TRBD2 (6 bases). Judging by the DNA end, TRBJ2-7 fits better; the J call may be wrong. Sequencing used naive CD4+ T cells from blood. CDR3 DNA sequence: TGTGCCACCAGCAGAGATTATAGCTCGGGAGTCCACGAGCAGTACTTC. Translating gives CATSRDYSSGVHEQYF.